This T cell receptor beta chain was observed in a study of OX40 agonist ivuxolimab in advanced cancers. Regarding the complete study: Ivuxolimab was a fully human IgG2 agonistic monoclonal antibody targeting the costimulatory receptor OX40 (CD134). Patients were allowed to have had prior anti-PD-1, anti-PD-L1 or anti-CTLA-4 therapy, and around 43% of the dose-escalation patients had been treated with checkpoint inhibitors. Partial responses occurred in three dose-escalation patients: two with cutaneous melanoma and one with hepatocellular carcinoma. In the dose-escalation cohort, 70% to 85% of patients were male, and the mean age was approximately 64 years, with a range of 23 to 79. The purpose of peripheral TCRbeta sequencing was to test whether ivuxolimab changed TCR sequence diversity and led to clonal T-cell expansion. Intravenous ivuxolimab was administered to patients every 2 weeks at six dose levels: 0.01, 0.1, 0.3, 1.5, 3 and 10 mg/kg. The paper describes the monotherapy dose-escalation part (N of about 47 patients) of the phase I trial of ivuxolimab. Of the roughly 52 dose-escalation patients, hepatocellular carcinoma was present in around 20, melanoma in around 15, renal cell carcinoma in 9 and head and neck cancer in 9. Summary of the overall study and its limitations: At doses of 0.1 to 3.0 mg/kg, clonal expansion of both CD4+ and CD8+ T cells in blood was seen between baseline and week 6. In the 0.1-3.0 mg/kg groups, partial responders had among the lowest normalized peripheral clonal expansion, particularly in CD8+ T cells. Low levels of normalized T-cell clonal expansion were also seen in some patients who did not respond. After ivuxolimab, CD8+ T cells had more expanded clones than CD4+ T cells on average. Which antigens the clonally expanded peripheral T cells were specific for was not determined.

To note about this clone: The antigen it recognizes is unknown. No much larger clone exists at a distance of one base, and base qualities are not known.

The trial excluded patients who had a history of autoimmune disease or who were on systemic immunosuppression. In every dose cohort, peripheral blood was drawn for TCR sequencing at baseline, cycle 4 day 1, and cycle 7 day 1. The samples were taken from a phase I, first-in-human, multicenter, open-label dose-escalation trial of ivuxolimab. Adults with locally advanced or metastatic melanoma, renal cell carcinoma, hepatocellular carcinoma or head and neck squamous cell carcinoma were enrolled in the trial. Before TCR sequencing, CD4+ T cells and CD8+ T cells from peripheral blood were sorted into separate populations. From a lookup of the germline V gene, CDR1 and CDR2 are SGDLS and YYNGEE. Its CDR3 holds 17 amino acids, cysteine through phenylalanine. Just the 51-base CDR3 DNA is kept, in frame starting at base 1. Unmatched junction bases come to 8, with V trimmed by 3 bases and J by 2 bases. Genomic DNA was extracted from sorted cells for sequencing of the TCRbeta CDR3 region. The immunoSEQ Assay was used for sequencing of TCRbeta CDR3 regions. In its TCRdb copy, this immuneACCESS table keeps in-frame sequences only and misses some clones. Where compared with another copy, unresolved V genes explain less than half of these, and the others have no known cause. This sample comprises roughly 120,000 clones, roughly 90% of them detected only once. The top ten clonotypes cover 0.7% to 0.9% of the sample.

The clonotype was recovered from an adult with an advanced solid tumor such as melanoma, head and neck, liver or kidney cancer. The chain is made from TRBV9 and TRBJ2-1, and TRBD2 aligns with 10 junction nucleotides. Sequencing was performed on CD4+ or CD8+ T cells sorted from blood, taken in a trial of the OX40 agonist ivuxolimab. This receptor carries the CDR3 CASSETGTSDPYNEQFF. The DNA sequence follows: TGTGCCAGCAGCGAAACCGGGACTAGCGACCCCTACAATGAGCAGTTCTTC.